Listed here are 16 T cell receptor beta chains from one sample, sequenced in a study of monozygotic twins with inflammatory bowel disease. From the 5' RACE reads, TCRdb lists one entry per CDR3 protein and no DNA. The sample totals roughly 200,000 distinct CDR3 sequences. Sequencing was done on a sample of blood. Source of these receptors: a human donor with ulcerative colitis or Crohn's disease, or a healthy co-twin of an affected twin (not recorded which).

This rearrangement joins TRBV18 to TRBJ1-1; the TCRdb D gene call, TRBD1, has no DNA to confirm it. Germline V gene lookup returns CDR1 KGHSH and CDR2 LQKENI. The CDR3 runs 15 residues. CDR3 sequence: CASSIQGLLNTEAFF.

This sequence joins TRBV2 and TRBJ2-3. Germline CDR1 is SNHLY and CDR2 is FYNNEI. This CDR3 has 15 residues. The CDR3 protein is CASVKQGSSTDTQYF.

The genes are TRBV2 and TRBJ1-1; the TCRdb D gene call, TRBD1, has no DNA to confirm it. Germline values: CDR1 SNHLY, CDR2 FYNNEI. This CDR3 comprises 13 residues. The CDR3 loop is CASSRTVNTEAFF.

This CDR3 is CASSQSGQALSGQFF. The rearrangement links TRBV4-2 to TRBJ2-1; TCRdb names TRBD1, which stays unverified in the absence of DNA. Germline V gene lookup returns CDR1 LGHNA and CDR2 YNFKEQ. The CDR3 runs 15 residues.

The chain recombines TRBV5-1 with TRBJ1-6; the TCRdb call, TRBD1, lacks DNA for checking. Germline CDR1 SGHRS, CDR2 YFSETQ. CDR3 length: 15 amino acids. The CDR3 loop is CASSLLAGGDSPLHF.

CDR3 residues: CASSPQGTRGYTF. The V and J genes are TRBV3-1 and TRBJ1-2; lacking DNA, the TRBD1 call made by TCRdb goes unchecked. The CDR3 is made up of 13 amino acids. Germline V gives CDR1 LGHDT, CDR2 YNNKEL (reference sequence).

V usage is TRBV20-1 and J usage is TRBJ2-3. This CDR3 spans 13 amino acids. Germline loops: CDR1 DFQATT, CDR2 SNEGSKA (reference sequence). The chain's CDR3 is CGCGRPSTDTQYF.

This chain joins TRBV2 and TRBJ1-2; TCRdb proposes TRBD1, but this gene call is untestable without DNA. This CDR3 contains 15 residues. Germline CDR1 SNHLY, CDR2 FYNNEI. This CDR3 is CASRLTGVANYGYTF.

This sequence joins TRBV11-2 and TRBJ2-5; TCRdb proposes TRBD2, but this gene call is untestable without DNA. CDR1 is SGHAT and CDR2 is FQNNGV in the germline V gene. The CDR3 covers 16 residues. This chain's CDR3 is CASSHYKTRSQETQYF.

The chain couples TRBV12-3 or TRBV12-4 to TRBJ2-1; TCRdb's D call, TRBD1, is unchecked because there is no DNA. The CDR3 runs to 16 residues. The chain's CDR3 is CASSRLSRGLGFEQFF.

The CDR3 is CASSYRLAEDFYNEQFF. The V gene is TRBV28, the J gene TRBJ2-1; lacking DNA, the TRBD2 call made by TCRdb goes unchecked. Germline V gene data show CDR1 as MDHEN and CDR2 as SYDVKM. This CDR3 has 17 residues.

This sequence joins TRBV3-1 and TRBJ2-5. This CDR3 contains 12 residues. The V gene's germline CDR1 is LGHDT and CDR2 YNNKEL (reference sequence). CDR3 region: CASTQEGKTQYF.

The CDR3 here is CASSFRTSLNEQFF. The rearrangement joins TRBV19 to TRBJ2-1; TCRdb's assignment of TRBD2 cannot be checked, as there is no DNA. This CDR3 has 14 amino acids. Germline CDR1 reads LNHDA; CDR2 reads SQIVND (reference sequence). Supplemented by reference TRBV19 and TRBJ2-1, the full variable domain reads DGGITQSPKYLFRKEGQNVTLSCEQNLNHDAMYWYRQDPGQGLRLIYYSQIVNDFQKGDIAEGYSVSREKKESFPLTVTSAQKNPTAFYLCASSFRTSLNEQFFGPGTRLTVL.

The CDR3 sequence: CASSYSLPRGHNSPLHF. The chain has TRBV6-5 and TRBJ1-6. Germline V gene sequence: CDR1 MNHEY, CDR2 SVGAGI. The CDR3 sequence is 17 residues long.

CDR3 protein: CASSTGTELTGELFF. The chain combines TRBV5-4 with TRBJ2-2; without DNA, the TCRdb call of TRBD1 cannot be checked. The germline V gene has CDR1 SGHNT and CDR2 YYREEE (reference sequence). The CDR3 loop spans 15 amino acids.

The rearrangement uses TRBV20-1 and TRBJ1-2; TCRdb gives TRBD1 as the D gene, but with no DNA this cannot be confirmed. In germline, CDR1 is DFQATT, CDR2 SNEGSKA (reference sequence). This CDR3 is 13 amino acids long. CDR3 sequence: CSALSYRNYGYTF.